A single T cell receptor (beta chain) is shown here with its context. Germline CDR1 SNHLY, CDR2 FYNNEI. There are 17 residues in the CDR3. V lost 7 bases, J lost 0 bases, and 8 bases stayed unmatched. The data are from a study of sequential checkpoint blockade in melanoma. The overall study: 90 to 95 pretreatment tumor DNA samples were TCRβ immunosequenced. Matched biopsies came pretreatment and at week 13 for approximately 20 patients.

Data came from immunoSEQ multiplex PCR; TCRdb stores just in-frame clones and leaves some out. This sample has 6,500 to 10,000 clones, with around 22% found just once. The treatment here: randomized to nivolumab then ipilimumab (arm A) or the reverse (arm B). Sequencing was performed on tumor tissue (inferred from file names), taken from a patient given nivolumab and ipilimumab in sequence. V usage is TRBV2 and J usage is TRBJ2-3, with 12 bases identical to TRBD2. This clonotype was sampled from a human donor with melanoma. In DNA, the CDR3 is TGTGCCAGCACCCCGCCACTAGCGGGGGGTAGCACAGATACGCAGTATTTT. Its protein product is CASTPPLAGGSTDTQYF.